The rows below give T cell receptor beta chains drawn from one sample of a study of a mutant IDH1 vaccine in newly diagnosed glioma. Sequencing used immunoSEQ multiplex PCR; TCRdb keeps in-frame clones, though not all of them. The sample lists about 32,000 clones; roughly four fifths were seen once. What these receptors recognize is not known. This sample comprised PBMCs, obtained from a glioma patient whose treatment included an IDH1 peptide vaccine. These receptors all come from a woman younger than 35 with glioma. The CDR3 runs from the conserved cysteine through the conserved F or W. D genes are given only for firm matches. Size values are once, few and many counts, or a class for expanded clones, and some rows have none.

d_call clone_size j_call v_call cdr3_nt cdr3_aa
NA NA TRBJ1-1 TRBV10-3 TGTGCCATCAATCCGGGCTCCAGCACTGAAGCTTTCTTT CAINPGSSTEAFF
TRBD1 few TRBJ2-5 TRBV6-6 TGTGCCAGCAGTTACGGGACAGGGCAAGAGACCCAGTACTTC CASSYGTGQETQYF
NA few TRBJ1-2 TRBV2 TGTGCCAGCATGGGAGGCGGCTACACCTTC CASMGGGYTF
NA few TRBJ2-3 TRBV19 TGTGCCAGCGAGGGGGATACGCAGTATTTT CASEGDTQYF
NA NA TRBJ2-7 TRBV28 TGTGCCAGCAGCCTCAACCGATACGAGCAGTACTTC CASSLNRYEQYF
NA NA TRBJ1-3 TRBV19 TGTGCCAGTAGGACGATTGGAAACACCATATATTTT CASRTIGNTIYF
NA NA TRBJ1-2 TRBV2 TGTGCCAGCATAGGGAGAGACTATGGCTACACCTTC CASIGRDYGYTF
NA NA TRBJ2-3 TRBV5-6 TGTGCCAGCAGCTTAAGGTCGCCTCCCGCAGATACGCAGTATTTT CASSLRSPPADTQYF
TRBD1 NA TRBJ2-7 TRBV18 TGTGCCAGCTCACGGGATGGACAGGGGGCAACTGTATACGAGCAGTACTTC CASSRDGQGATVYEQYF
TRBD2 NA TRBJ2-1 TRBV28 TGTGCCAGCAGGCAGACTAGCGGGGAATACAATGAGCAGTTCTTC CASRQTSGEYNEQFF
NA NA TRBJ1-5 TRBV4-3 TGCGCCAGCAGCCAAGAGGTTAGCCGGTACAATCAGCCCCAGCATTTT CASSQEVSRYNQPQHF
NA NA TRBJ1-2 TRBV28 TGTGCCAGCAGGGGATGGAAGGGGGACTATGGCTACACCTTC CASRGWKGDYGYTF
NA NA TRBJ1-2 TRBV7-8 TGTGCCAGCAGTTTCTCCGGGGGGCTGGGGGACTATGGCTACACCTTC CASSFSGGLGDYGYTF
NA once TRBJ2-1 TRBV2 TGTGCCAGCAGGACGGTCTCCTACAATGAGCAGTTCTTC CASRTVSYNEQFF
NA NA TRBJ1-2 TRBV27 TGTGCCAGCAGTCCGGATGGTAGTGGGTATGGCTACACCTTC CASSPDGSGYGYTF
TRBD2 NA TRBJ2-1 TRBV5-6 TGTGCCAGCAGCTCGTTGGGACTAGCGATCTACAATGAGCAGTTCTTC CASSSLGLAIYNEQFF
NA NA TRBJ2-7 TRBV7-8 TGTGCCAGCAGCCTCGGACAGTATCTCTACGAGCAGTACTTC CASSLGQYLYEQYF
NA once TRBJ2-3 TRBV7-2 TGTGCCAGCAGCCCTCGCGGGGATACGCAGTATTTT CASSPRGDTQYF
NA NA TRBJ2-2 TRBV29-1 TGCAGCGCATCCCGGGACACCATGAACACCGGGGAGCTGTTTTTT CSASRDTMNTGELFF
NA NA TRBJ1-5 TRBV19 TGTGCCAGTAGTCCCCCGCAGGGAAGGGAACAGCCCCAGCATTTT CASSPPQGREQPQHF
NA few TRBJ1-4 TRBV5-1 TGCGCCAGCAGCTTGGAAATACAGGAAAAACTGTTTTTT CASSLEIQEKLFF
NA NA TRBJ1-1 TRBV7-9 TGTGCCAGCAGCTTACCAGGGGTCGGAGGGGGAGCTTTCTTT CASSLPGVGGGAFF
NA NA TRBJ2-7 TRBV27 TGTGCCAGCAGTTTATACTCCAGGGAATCCCAGCAGTACTTC CASSLYSRESQQYF
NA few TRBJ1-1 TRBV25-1 TGTGCCAGCAGTGAATCGTCGTTGTTTAGGGTGCCCGAAACTTTCTTT CASSESSLFRVPETFF
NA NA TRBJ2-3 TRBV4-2 TGTGCCAGCAGCCAACCCTTTAGTTCGGGGACTAGCACAGATACGCAGTATTTT CASSQPFSSGTSTDTQYF
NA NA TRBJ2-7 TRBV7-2 TGTGCCAGCAGCACCCGGGGCGAACCCTACGAGCAGTACTTC CASSTRGEPYEQYF
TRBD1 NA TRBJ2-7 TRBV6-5 TGTGCCAGCAGTTACTCGGGGACAGCTACTAACTACGAGCAGTACTTC CASSYSGTATNYEQYF
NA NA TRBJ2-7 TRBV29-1 TGCAGCGTTGAAGACGATTTCAGGGCTCGAGGTAACGAGCAGTACTTC CSVEDDFRARGNEQYF
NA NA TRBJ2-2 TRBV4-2 TGTGCCAGCAGCCGGCTGACCGGGGAGCTGTTTTTT CASSRLTGELFF
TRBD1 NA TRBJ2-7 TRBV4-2 TGTGCCAGCAGCCAAGACGTACCGGGACAGGACATTCACTACGAGCAGTACTTC CASSQDVPGQDIHYEQYF
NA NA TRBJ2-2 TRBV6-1 TGTGCCAGCAGTGCACGTTCTGGAAGGGAGCTGTTTTTT CASSARSGRELFF
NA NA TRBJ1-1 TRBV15 TGTGCCACCAGCAGAGATTGGGGGTTGCAGGGCACTGAAGCTTTCTTT CATSRDWGLQGTEAFF
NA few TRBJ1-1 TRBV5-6 TGTGCCAGCAGCTTGTATGGGGGCACTGAAGCTTTCTTT CASSLYGGTEAFF
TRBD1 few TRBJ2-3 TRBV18 TGTGCCAGCTCCTTCGGGACAGGGTGGAGCACAGATACGCAGTATTTT CASSFGTGWSTDTQYF
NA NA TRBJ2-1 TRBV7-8 TGTGCCAGCAGCCGCTCCGGTGGGGGGGCCGTGAATGAGCAGTTCTTC CASSRSGGGAVNEQFF
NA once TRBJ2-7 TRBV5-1 TGCGCCAGCAGCCCCGGTGGGACAAACGTCTACGAGCAGTACTTC CASSPGGTNVYEQYF
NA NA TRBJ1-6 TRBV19 TGTGCCAGTAGTATTGTGGGTGTGAATTCACCCCTCCACTTT CASSIVGVNSPLHF
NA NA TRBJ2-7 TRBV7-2 TGTGCCAGCAGCTCCGTCAGGGACTCCTACGAGCAGTACTTC CASSSVRDSYEQYF
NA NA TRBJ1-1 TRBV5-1 TGCGCCAGCAAAAGAGGGGTCGACAGCACTGAAGCTTTCTTT CASKRGVDSTEAFF
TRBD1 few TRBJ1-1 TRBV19 TGTGCCAGTAGTTTCAGGGGGACTGAAGCTTTCTTT CASSFRGTEAFF
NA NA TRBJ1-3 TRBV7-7 TGTGCTAGCAGCCCCGGGCGCCCGGATGGAAACACCATATATTTT CASSPGRPDGNTIYF
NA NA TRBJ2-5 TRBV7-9 TGTGCCAGCAGCCTCGCAGGGAAGGAGACCCAGTACTTC CASSLAGKETQYF